This T cell receptor beta chain is from a study of CD8 T cells in ankylosing spondylitis. As to this clonotype: Its target is not known.

Germline V lookup: CDR1 SGHAT, CDR2 FQNNGV. This CDR3 has 12 residues. Trimming pared 0 bases from V and 8 bases from J, leaving 7 bases between. Making the TCR beta libraries involved quantitative 5'-RACE with molecular barcodes. MiXCR was run by TCRdb on the 5' RACE reads, yielding one entry per CDR3 protein. The profile covers a few hundred thousand distinct CDR3 sequences, with roughly 10% appearing a single time and 6% to 7.5% taken by the ten largest. Study-wide findings and caveats: What appeared characteristic of ankylosing spondylitis blood was a TCR beta motif of eight highly homologous variants. Matched ankylosing spondylitis synovial fluid reportedly showed significant enrichment of disease-linked clones. Earlier studies detected some motif variants in reactive arthritis synovial fluid and blood.

The clonotype originates from a male donor with ankylosing spondylitis or in good health (not recorded which). The sample consisted of blood, either unsorted or a sorted T cell fraction (not recorded which). This chain uses TRBV11-2 with TRBJ1-1; D is unclear. This CDR3 reads CASSLDWREAFF. The CDR3 coding sequence is TGTGCCAGCAGCTTAGATTGGAGGGAAGCTTTCTTT.